Listed below are T cell receptor beta chains from one sample, sequenced in a study of shared clonotypes between healthy human individuals. The method was immunoSEQ multiplex PCR; TCRdb's version includes in-frame clones alone and lacks a portion of them. The sample has about 1.5 million clones, about 98% seen once. The sample consisted of naive CD4+ T cells sorted from blood. The source of these receptors is a man aged 25-45 years in good health. Both conserved end residues are part of each CDR3. Fields, in order: V gene, CDR3 length, clone size, D gene, J gene, CDR3 protein, CDR3 DNA. The D gene is left open where the match is weak. The size of a clone is reported for some rows only, either as once, few or many, or as a class for expanded clones.

>TRBV5-5|15|-|-|TRBJ2-1
CASSLGTGSYNEQFF
TGTGCCAGCAGCTTGGGAACAGGATCCTACAATGAGCAGTTCTTC
>TRBV18|12|-|-|TRBJ2-1
CASSAQGNEQFF
TGTGCCAGCTCAGCTCAGGGAAATGAGCAGTTCTTC
>TRBV5-1|12|-|-|TRBJ2-3
CASSVSTDTQYF
TGCGCCAGCAGTGTAAGCACAGATACGCAGTATTTT
>TRBV6-1|15|-|-|TRBJ2-7
CASSEMSVRGVEQYF
TGTGCCAGCAGTGAAATGTCGGTACGAGGGGTCGAGCAGTACTTC
>TRBV15|14|-|TRBD2|TRBJ2-7
CATSPSGALYEQYF
TGTGCCACCAGCCCTAGCGGAGCACTCTACGAGCAGTACTTC
>TRBV7-8|14|-|-|TRBJ2-7
CASSLVDSSYEQYF
TGTGCCAGCAGCTTAGTCGACAGCTCCTACGAGCAGTACTTC
>TRBV29-1|12|-|-|TRBJ2-2
CSVGWPTGELFF
TGCAGCGTTGGCTGGCCCACCGGGGAGCTGTTTTTT
>TRBV2|14|-|-|TRBJ1-5
CASSEQGSNQPQHF
TGTGCCAGCAGTGAGCAGGGTAGCAATCAGCCCCAGCATTTT
>TRBV9|14|-|TRBD2|TRBJ2-3
CASSVGREADTQYF
TGTGCCAGCAGCGTAGGGCGGGAGGCAGATACGCAGTATTTT
>TRBV6-5|15|-|-|TRBJ1-4
CASSPAGFRGGKLFF
TGTGCCAGCAGTCCCGCCGGATTTAGGGGAGGAAAACTGTTTTTT
>TRBV5-4|15|-|-|TRBJ2-3
CASSLYEGQTDTQYF
TGTGCCAGCAGCTTGTACGAGGGGCAGACAGATACGCAGTATTTT
>TRBV6-5|12|-|-|TRBJ2-3
CASSYGTDTQYF
TGTGCCAGCAGTTACGGGACCGATACGCAGTATTTT
>TRBV28|14|-|-|TRBJ2-1
CASTAGTFLGEQFF
TGTGCCAGTACAGCTGGGACGTTCTTGGGGGAGCAGTTCTTC
>TRBV6-1|14|-|-|TRBJ2-1
CASNRAGSYNEQFF
TGTGCCAGCAACAGGGCGGGTTCCTACAATGAGCAGTTCTTC
>TRBV2|16|-|TRBD2|TRBJ2-3
CASSKTLAASTDTQYF
TGTGCCAGCAGCAAGACACTAGCGGCCAGCACAGATACGCAGTATTTT
>TRBV7-9|15|-|-|TRBJ1-5
CASSLGGSGNQPQHF
TGTGCCAGCAGCTTAGGGGGAAGTGGAAATCAGCCCCAGCATTTT
>TRBV19|19|-|-|TRBJ2-1
CASSRLAPSALAAYNEQFF
TGTGCCAGTAGTAGGCTAGCGCCGAGCGCTTTGGCGGCCTACAATGAGCAGTTCTTC
>TRBV7-9|16|-|-|TRBJ1-5
CASSLGSGAPNQPQHF
TGTGCCAGCAGCTTAGGGTCGGGGGCCCCAAATCAGCCCCAGCATTTT
>TRBV28|14|-|-|TRBJ2-7
CASSLLPGGNEQYF
TGTGCCAGCAGTCTACTTCCAGGGGGGAACGAGCAGTACTTC
>TRBV4-2|15|-|TRBD2|TRBJ2-1
CATSLEGGRYNEQFF
TGTGCCACGAGCCTTGAGGGCGGGAGGTACAATGAGCAGTTCTTC
>TRBV20-1|10|-|-|TRBJ2-7
CSASRAEQYF
TGCAGTGCTAGCAGGGCCGAGCAGTACTTC
>TRBV25-1|13|-|-|TRBJ2-5
CASSERGQETQYF
TGTGCCAGCAGTGAAAGGGGCCAAGAGACCCAGTACTTC
>TRBV11-2|16|-|TRBD1|TRBJ1-4
CASSLGQGGRGEKLFF
TGTGCCAGCAGCTTAGGGCAGGGGGGGCGCGGAGAAAAACTGTTTTTT
>TRBV11-2|13|-|-|TRBJ2-1
CASSFLMARHRFF
TGTGCCAGCAGCTTCCTCATGGCGCGACACCGGTTCTTC
>TRBV19|15|-|-|TRBJ2-3
CASSIDPSSTDTQYF
TGTGCCAGTAGTATAGACCCCAGTTCCACAGATACGCAGTATTTT
>TRBV10-3|13|-|-|TRBJ1-5
CAISEDSYQPQHF
TGTGCCATCAGCGAAGACAGCTATCAGCCCCAGCATTTT
>TRBV19|18|-|-|TRBJ2-3
CASSIGPAGHSSTDTQYF
TGTGCCAGTAGTATAGGACCTGCGGGCCATTCTAGCACAGATACGCAGTATTTT
>TRBV2|14|-|-|TRBJ2-1
CASVNQVAYNEQFF
TGTGCCAGCGTGAACCAGGTGGCCTACAATGAGCAGTTCTTC
>TRBV27|15|-|TRBD1|TRBJ1-1
CASRGKGAQNTEAFF
TGTGCCAGCAGAGGGAAGGGGGCGCAGAACACTGAAGCTTTCTTT
>TRBV18|15|-|TRBD1|TRBJ2-2
CASSPTGRNTGELFF
TGTGCCAGCTCCCCGACAGGGAGGAACACCGGGGAGCTGTTTTTT
>TRBV27|14|-|TRBD1|TRBJ2-7
CASSVRDRVPEQYF
TGTGCCAGCAGTGTGCGGGACAGGGTTCCCGAGCAGTACTTC
>TRBV7-6|15|-|-|TRBJ2-3
CASSLQLGGTDTQYF
TGTGCCAGCAGCTTACAGCTAGGAGGCACAGATACGCAGTATTTT
>TRBV27|16|-|TRBD2|TRBJ2-7
CASSRGPAGAGYEQYF
TGTGCCAGCAGCCGGGGCCCAGCGGGAGCGGGGTACGAGCAGTACTTC
>TRBV27|11|-|-|TRBJ2-7
CASSSQAEQYF
TGTGCCAGCAGTTCACAGGCCGAGCAGTACTTC
>TRBV18|18|-|TRBD1|TRBJ1-6
CASSPISGQGSYNSPLHF
TGTGCCAGCTCACCAATTTCAGGACAGGGCTCCTATAATTCACCCCTCCACTTT
>TRBV7-9|15|-|-|TRBJ2-5
CASSLVSGRQETQYF
TGTGCCAGCAGCTTAGTTTCTGGCAGACAAGAGACCCAGTACTTC
>TRBV15|18|-|-|TRBJ2-7
CATSTKSGGHRPTYEQYF
TGTGCCACCAGCACAAAGAGCGGCGGGCACCGGCCCACCTACGAGCAGTACTTC
>TRBV7-8|15|-|TRBD2|TRBJ2-5
CASSLGSGRAETQYF
TGTGCCAGCAGCTTAGGTAGCGGGAGGGCAGAGACCCAGTACTTC
>TRBV7-9|17|-|TRBD1|TRBJ2-1
CASSPGWDSGPYNEQFF
TGTGCCAGCAGTCCCGGCTGGGACAGCGGTCCCTACAATGAGCAGTTCTTC
>TRBV5-1|14|-|-|TRBJ1-2
CASSSGGGLYGYTF
TGCGCCAGCAGTTCCGGCGGGGGGCTTTATGGCTACACCTTC
>TRBV23-1|17|-|TRBD1|TRBJ2-5
CASSHRRTGPSKETQYF
TGCGCCAGCAGTCACCGCAGGACAGGGCCTTCTAAAGAGACCCAGTACTTC
>TRBV7-2|13|-|TRBD1|TRBJ2-5
CASSLGQLETQYF
TGTGCCAGCAGCTTGGGACAGTTAGAGACCCAGTACTTC
>TRBV11-2|15|-|-|TRBJ2-5
CASSLDGVEGETQYF
TGTGCCAGCAGCTTAGACGGGGTCGAGGGGGAGACCCAGTACTTC
>TRBV9|17|-|-|TRBJ2-5
CASSPAGGLTYQETQYF
TGTGCCAGCAGCCCCGCTGGCGGACTAACTTACCAAGAGACCCAGTACTTC
>TRBV18|14|-|-|TRBJ2-2
CASSPFSNTGELFF
TGTGCCAGCTCACCTTTCTCGAACACCGGGGAGCTGTTTTTT
>TRBV4-3|14|-|TRBD1|TRBJ2-7
CASSQRTGGYEQYF
TGCGCCAGCAGCCAACGAACAGGGGGCTACGAGCAGTACTTC
>TRBV5-1|16|-|-|TRBJ1-1
CASSLQPGPMNTEAFF
TGCGCCAGCAGCTTGCAGCCAGGGCCAATGAACACTGAAGCTTTCTTT
>TRBV10-1|15|-|-|TRBJ2-2
CASSDGTPNTGELFF
TGCGCCAGCAGTGACGGGACACCGAACACCGGGGAGCTGTTTTTT
>TRBV4-1|14|-|TRBD1|TRBJ2-3
CASSSRDRGDTQYF
TGCGCCAGCAGCTCCCGGGACAGGGGGGATACGCAGTATTTT
>TRBV27|16|once|TRBD1|TRBJ2-2
CASSLRGTGRTGELFF
TGTGCCAGCAGTTTAAGGGGGACAGGGCGAACCGGGGAGCTGTTTTTT
>TRBV18|14|-|-|TRBJ2-1
CASSPGTRNNEQFF
TGTGCCAGCTCACCGGGGACAAGAAACAATGAGCAGTTCTTC
>TRBV18|14|-|-|TRBJ1-1
CASSPAGPNTEAFF
TGTGCCAGCTCACCCGCAGGACCGAACACTGAAGCTTTCTTT
>TRBV19|16|-|-|TRBJ1-5
CASRMSGTTDKQPQHF
TGTGCCAGTAGGATGTCCGGGACGACAGATAAACAGCCCCAGCATTTT
>TRBV29-1|15|-|TRBD2|TRBJ2-3
CSVEHLAGNTDTQYF
TGCAGCGTTGAACACCTAGCGGGGAACACAGATACGCAGTATTTT